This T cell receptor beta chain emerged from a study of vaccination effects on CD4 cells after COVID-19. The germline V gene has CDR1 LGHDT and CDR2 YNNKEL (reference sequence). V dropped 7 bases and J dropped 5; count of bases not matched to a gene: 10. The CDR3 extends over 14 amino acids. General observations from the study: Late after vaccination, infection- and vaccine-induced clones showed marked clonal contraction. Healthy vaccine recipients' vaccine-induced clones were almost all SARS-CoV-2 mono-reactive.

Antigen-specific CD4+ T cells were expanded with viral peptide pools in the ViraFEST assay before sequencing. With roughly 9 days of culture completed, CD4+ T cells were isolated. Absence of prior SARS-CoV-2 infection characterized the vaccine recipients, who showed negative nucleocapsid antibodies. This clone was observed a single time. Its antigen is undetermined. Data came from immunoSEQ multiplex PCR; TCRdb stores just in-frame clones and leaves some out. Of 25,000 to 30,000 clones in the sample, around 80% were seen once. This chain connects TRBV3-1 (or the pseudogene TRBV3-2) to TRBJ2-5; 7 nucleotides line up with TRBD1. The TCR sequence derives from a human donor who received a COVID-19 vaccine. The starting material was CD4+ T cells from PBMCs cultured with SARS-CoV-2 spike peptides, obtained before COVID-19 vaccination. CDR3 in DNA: TGTGCCAGCAAAAACAGGGGCGCAGGGGAGACCCAGTACTTC. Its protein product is CASKNRGAGETQYF.